This T cell receptor beta chain was retrieved from a study of shared clonotypes between healthy human individuals. Study-wide results and limits: For naive CD4 cells, around 5.1% of clonotypes were shared across a few donors.

Comments on this clone: Its antigen is not known.

Genomic DNA of each subset was evenly split across several immunoSEQ plates. Sequencing used immunoSEQ multiplex PCR; TCRdb keeps in-frame clones, though not all of them. The sample carries 2,500,000 or so clones, approximately 90% recorded once. In the CD4+ fraction, cells were divided into CD45RA+ naive and CD45RA-negative memory subsets. Trimming removed 2 bases at V and 0 bases at J, with 11 bases between. CDR1 is SGHTA and CDR2 is FQGNSA in the germline V gene. The CDR3 loop spans 15 amino acids. The sequencing sample was made of naive CD4+ T cells sorted from blood. Subset in this sample: CD45RA+ positively selected. The genes are TRBV7-2 and TRBJ2-7, with D perhaps matching TRBD1 or TRBD2 (5 bases each). This receptor was identified in a man aged 18 to 29 in good health. DNA of the CDR3: TGTGCCAGCAGCTTATCCGGGACCAGCTCCTACGAGCAGTACTTC. Amino acid sequence: CASSLSGTSSYEQYF.